The clone carrying this T cell receptor (beta chain) turned up a few times. Its antigen is unknown. The data stem from a study of blood T cells in healthy people across ages. A second roughly 6 to 12 cycle PCR used barcoded and J-beta primers. All samples gave at least 2.5 million CDR3-containing paired-end reads. Each CDR3 protein gets one entry after TCRdb re-called the 5' RACE reads with MiXCR. This sample yields hundreds of thousands of distinct CDR3 sequences, of which about half are seen a single time; less than 20% belongs to the top ten. Regarding the study as a whole: Measured against age, TCR beta diversity per million T cells decreased in a roughly linear manner.

The authors drew about 9.9 milliliters of peripheral blood from each donor. With each sample, at least 5 micrograms of total RNA were extracted. Losses at the gene ends were 6 bases for V and 4 bases for J; bases not matched to a gene: 8. The germline gives CDR1 MNHEY, CDR2 SVGEGT. CDR3 length: 15 residues. Sequenced input: blood. V gene TRBV6-2 or TRBV6-3 combines with J gene TRBJ2-1; 8 bases are shared with TRBD2. The receptor's source is a man at least 80 years old in good health. CDR3 sequence: CASSSSSGFYNEQFF. CDR3 DNA sequence: TGTGCCAGCAGCAGTTCTAGCGGGTTTTACAATGAGCAGTTCTTC.